This TCR beta chain was retrieved from a study of cytomegalovirus exposure and HLA in healthy donors. Study overall: There were about 86 million unique TCRs (from HLA-typed donors) in an early data release. Genotyping showed 81% of approximately 430 donors falling in the Caucasian-associated ancestry cluster. Whole-study findings and limits: A later analysis found most CMV-associated TCR beta chains apparently HLA-restricted. Association with HLA alleles at 0.05 false discovery rate was found for around 17,000 TCR beta sequences in a later analysis.

The CDR3 loop spans 16 amino acids. The junction had 7 bases not matched to a gene; V was cut back by 1 base and J by 3 bases. The germline gives CDR1 SEHNR, CDR2 FQNEAQ (reference sequence). There are a few counts of this clone. The antigen is undetermined. Primers: 60 Vbeta forward and 13 Jbeta reverse. TCRdb's table, derived via immunoSEQ multiplex PCR, lists solely in-frame clones and lacks some. The sample has around 20,000 clones; approximately 80% are singletons. The TCR comes from a human donor in good health. Sequencing was done on a sample of PBMCs. J is TRBJ2-7 and V is TRBV7-9; 9 positions agree with TRBD2. In DNA form, the CDR3 reads TGTGCCAGCAGCTTAGGAGGTAGCGGGAGCCACTACGAGCAGTACTTC. Amino acids: CASSLGGSGSHYEQYF.